Listed here is a single TCR beta chain. The junction differs from germline at one of its ends, possibly a read error. The data were obtained in a study of blood T cell repertoires in COVID-19. Germline-derived CDR1 and CDR2 are SQVTM and ANQGSEA. The CDR3 covers 14 residues. Measured with immunoSEQ multiplex PCR; TCRdb has only the in-frame clones, and not every one. The sample holds more than 80,000 clones, 70% to 80% seen once. The V call is TRBV29-1, the J call TRBJ2-7, with D possibly being TRBD1 (6 bases). The sequencing sample was made of peripheral blood. The clonotype was recovered from a human donor in a cohort sampled during active COVID-19. CDR3 region: CSPRGGETDYEEYF. The CDR3 DNA reads TGCAGCCCCAGAGGGGGAGAGACAGACTACGAGGAGTACTTC.